This T cell receptor beta chain was recovered during a study of identical twins. The V segment lost 0 bases and the J segment 5 bases; nucleotides outside the gene matches: 7. CDR1 is MGHRA and CDR2 is YSYEKL in the germline V gene. The CDR3 consists of 17 residues. Whole-study results and caveats: Memory repertoires showed no such pattern, whereas abundant cord blood beta clonotypes carried fewer insertions. Twins' excess sharing was less marked for out-of-frame beta sequences. Invariant T cells like MAIT and iNKT could partly confound the zero-insertion analyses.

TCRdb re-called the 5' RACE reads with MiXCR, one entry per CDR3 protein. The repertoire includes a few hundred thousand distinct CDR3 sequences, about 8.3% of them detected once, and around 3% sits in the top ten. This clonotype came up many times. The target antigen is unknown. The data also belong to a second study, concerning yellow fever vaccine responses in identical twins.

Material: CD8+ T cells sorted from blood. This clonotype originated in a woman younger than 35 in good health. J is TRBJ2-2 and V is TRBV4-1, with 9 bases aligning to TRBD1. The CDR3 DNA reads TGCGCCAGCAGCCAAGACCCACAGGGGGCTAGTACCGGGGAGCTGTTTTTT. As protein: CASSQDPQGASTGELFF.